The clone carrying this T cell receptor beta chain came up a few times. The antigen remains undetermined. V dropped 0 bases and J dropped 3 bases, with 6 bases sitting between them. The CDR3 is made up of 14 amino acids. Germline V gives CDR1 ENHRY, CDR2 SYGVKD. This specimen belongs to a study of graft-versus-host responses after intestinal transplantation. As for the study in general: Induction with anti-thymocyte globulin, then tacrolimus and steroids for roughly three years, was given to all recipients.

Assay used: immunoSEQ multiplex PCR; TCRdb lists only in-frame clones, some missing. The sample lists approximately 14,000 clones, more than 75% occurring once. Post-transplant marrow was drawn from the posterior iliac crest or another site. Study-wide points: There were GvH clones found in recipient marrow, and some of them appeared first in ileum or blood. Peak circulating GvH clone levels were associated with early post-transplant HvG declines.

This chain uses TRBV10-3 with TRBJ2-1; TRBD1 might be the D (5 bases). This TCR came from a human patient who received an intestinal transplant, so some T cells may come from the graft donor. Here the sequenced sample was bone marrow, taken less than 130 days after intestinal transplantation. The CDR3 sequence is CAISESDNYNEQFF. As DNA, the CDR3 is TGTGCCATCAGTGAGTCGGACAACTACAATGAGCAGTTCTTC.